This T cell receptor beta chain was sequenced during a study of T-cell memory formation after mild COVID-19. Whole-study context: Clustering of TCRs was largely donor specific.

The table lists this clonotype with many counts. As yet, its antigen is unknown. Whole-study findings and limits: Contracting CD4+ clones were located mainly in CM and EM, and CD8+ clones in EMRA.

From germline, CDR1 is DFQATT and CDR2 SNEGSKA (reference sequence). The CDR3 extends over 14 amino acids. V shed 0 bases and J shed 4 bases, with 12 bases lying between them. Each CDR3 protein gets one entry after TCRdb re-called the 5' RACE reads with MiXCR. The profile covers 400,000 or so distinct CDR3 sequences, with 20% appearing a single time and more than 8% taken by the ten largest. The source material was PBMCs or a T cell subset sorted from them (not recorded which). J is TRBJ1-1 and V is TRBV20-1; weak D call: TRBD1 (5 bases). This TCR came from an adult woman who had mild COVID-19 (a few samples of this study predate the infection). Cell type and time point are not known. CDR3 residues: CSARDTGLVTEAFF. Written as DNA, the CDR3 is TGCAGTGCTAGAGATACGGGGCTGGTCACTGAAGCTTTCTTT.